The TCR beta chain under discussion was sequenced for a study of T-cell memory formation after mild COVID-19. One entry per CDR3 protein results from TCRdb running MiXCR on the 5' RACE reads. The table records about 410,000 distinct CDR3 sequences, about a sixth of them present only once. The CDR3 sequence is 15 residues long. The V segment lost 6 bases and the J segment 2 bases; nucleotides outside the gene matches: 9. The specimen was PBMCs or a T cell subset sorted from them (not recorded which). The TCR sequence derives from a man between 18 and 29 years old who had mild COVID-19 (a few samples of this study predate the infection). Cell type and time point are not known. This chain uses TRBV12-3 or TRBV12-4 with TRBJ1-1; 7 positions agree with TRBD1. The CDR3 is CASRTWDSKNTEAFF. For the CDR3, the DNA is TGTGCCAGCAGGACTTGGGACAGCAAAAACACTGAAGCTTTCTTT.